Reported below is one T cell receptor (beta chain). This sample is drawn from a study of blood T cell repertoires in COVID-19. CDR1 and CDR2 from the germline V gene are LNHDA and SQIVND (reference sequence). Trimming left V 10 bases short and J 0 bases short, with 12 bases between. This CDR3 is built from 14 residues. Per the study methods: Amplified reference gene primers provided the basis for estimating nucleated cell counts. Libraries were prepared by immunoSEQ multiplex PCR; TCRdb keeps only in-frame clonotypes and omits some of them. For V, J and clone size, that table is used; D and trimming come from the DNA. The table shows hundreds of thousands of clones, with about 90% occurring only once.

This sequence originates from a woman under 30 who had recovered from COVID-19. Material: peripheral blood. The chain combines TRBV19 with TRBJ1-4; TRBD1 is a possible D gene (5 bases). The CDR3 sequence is CATRRGPTNEKLFF. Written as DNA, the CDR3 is TGTGCCACACGGCGGGGACCAACTAATGAAAAACTGTTTTTT.